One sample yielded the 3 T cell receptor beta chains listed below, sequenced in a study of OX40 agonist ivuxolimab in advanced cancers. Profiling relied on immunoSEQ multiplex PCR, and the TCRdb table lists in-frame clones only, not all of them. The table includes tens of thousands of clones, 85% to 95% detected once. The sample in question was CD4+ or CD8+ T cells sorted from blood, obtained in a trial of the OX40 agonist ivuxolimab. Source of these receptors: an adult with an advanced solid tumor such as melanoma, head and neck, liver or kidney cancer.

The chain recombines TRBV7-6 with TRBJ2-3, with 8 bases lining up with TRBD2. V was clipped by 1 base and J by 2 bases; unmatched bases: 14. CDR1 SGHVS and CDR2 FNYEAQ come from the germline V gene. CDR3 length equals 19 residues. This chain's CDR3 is CASSLVFIRASGHTDTQYF. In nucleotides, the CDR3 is TGTGCCAGCAGCTTAGTCTTCATCAGGGCTAGCGGGCACACAGATACGCAGTATTTT. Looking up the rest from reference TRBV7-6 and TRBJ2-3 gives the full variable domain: GAGVSQSPRYKVTKRGQDVALRCDPISGHVSLYWYRQALGQGPEFLTYFNYEAQQDKSGLPNDRFSAERPEGSISTLTIQRTEQRDSAMYRCASSLVFIRASGHTDTQYFGPGTRLTVL.

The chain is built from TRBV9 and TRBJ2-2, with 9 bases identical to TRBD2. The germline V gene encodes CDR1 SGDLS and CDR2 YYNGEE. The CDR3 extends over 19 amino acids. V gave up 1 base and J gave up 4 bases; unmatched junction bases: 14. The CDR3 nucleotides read TGTGCCAGCAGCGTAATGGCTAGCGGGGACTACGTGGGCACCGGGGAGCTGTTTTTT. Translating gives CASSVMASGDYVGTGELFF.

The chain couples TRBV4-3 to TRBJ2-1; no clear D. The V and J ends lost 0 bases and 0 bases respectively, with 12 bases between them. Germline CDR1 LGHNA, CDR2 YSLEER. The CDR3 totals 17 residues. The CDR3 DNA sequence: TGCGCCAGCAGCCAAGATTCGGCGGCAAACTCCTACAATGAGCAGTTCTTC. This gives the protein CASSQDSAANSYNEQFF.